Listed here are 24 T cell receptor beta chains from one sample, sequenced in a study of tumor-infiltrating lymphocytes in primary liver carcinoma. The input was about 490 ng total RNA; TCR beta cDNA was made from it with a constant-region primer. Libraries for TCR beta were built through three nested multiplex PCR rounds, which together made up a slightly modified ARM-PCR procedure. Both of the initial two PCR rounds ran for about 11 cycles and employed TRBV1-TRBV30 forward primers alongside a C-beta reverse primer. TCRdb analysed the multiplex PCR reads with MiXCR anew, one entry per CDR3 protein. The table has roughly 48,000 distinct CDR3 sequences, over 70% seen once. Both RNA and DNA were isolated together from about 20-30 mg of bulk tissue that had not been sorted. The sample consisted of liver tumor tissue from sampling region 3. Noted subset: tumor region T3, left-lateral pole. Every receptor here comes from a man in his forties or fifties with primary liver carcinoma and hepatitis B virus infection.

The CDR3 loop reads CASTPRSGAILKQYF. In DNA form, the CDR3 reads TGTGCCAGCACCCCTCGAAGTGGGGCGATACTCAAGCAGTACTTC. The rearrangement joins TRBV6-1 to TRBJ2-7; tentatively, D is TRBD1 (5 bases). In germline, CDR1 is MNHNS, CDR2 SASEGT. Trimming cost V 7 bases and J 8 bases, with 24 bases left between them. CDR3 size: 15 residues.

This clonotype is a singleton in its sample. A read error may be the cause here, since a much bigger clone is one base away. The V call is TRBV12-3 or TRBV12-4, the J call TRBJ2-7, with D tentatively TRBD1 or TRBD2 (5 bases each). CDR3 length: 14 amino acids. The V and J ends lost 5 bases and 7 bases respectively, with 18 bases between them. The CDR3 sequence is CASSLRGRDKEQYF. The CDR3 DNA sequence: TGTGCCAGCAGTCTCCGGGGCAGGGATAAAGAGCAGTACTTC.

Concerning this clonotype itself: A single base separates this from a much larger clone, so it may be a read error. It is likely a read error, because the conserved phenylalanine at the end of the CDR3 is missing. The chain joins TRBV30 to TRBJ2-7; D perhaps matches TRBD1 (5 bases). From germline, CDR1 is GTSNPN and CDR2 SVGIG (reference sequence). The CDR3 has 12 residues. The V end lost 6 bases, the J end lost 3 bases, and 12 bases lay between the germline ends. CDR3 region: CACIGHFYEQYL. The CDR3 coding sequence is TGTGCCTGTATAGGACATTTCTACGAGCAGTACTTA.

This clonotype came up a few times. V gene TRBV19 combines with J gene TRBJ2-1; TRBD2 agrees at 12 bases. Unmatched junction bases numbered 3, after V lost 2 bases and J lost 7 bases. The CDR3 totals 15 residues. CDR1 and CDR2 from the germline V gene are LNHDA and SQIVND (reference sequence). CDR3 loop: CASSILAGGPNEQFF. The CDR3 nucleotides are TGTGCCAGTAGTATACTAGCGGGAGGGCCGAATGAGCAGTTCTTC.

Comment on this clonotype: At one end, the junction sequence differs from germline, possibly due to a read error. The gene calls are TRBV12-3 or TRBV12-4 and TRBJ2-1, with D tentatively TRBD1 or TRBD2 (5 bases each). The CDR3 is made up of 15 amino acids. Here the CDR3 reads CASTRALGDYNEQFF. As DNA, the CDR3 is TGCGCCAGTACTCGTGCCCTGGGGGACTACAATGAGCAGTTCTTC.

For this clonotype: Germline and junction disagree at one end, which may indicate a read error. CDR3: CASSYLAQITDTLYF. The CDR3 DNA reads TGTGCCAGCAGTTACCTGGCCCAAATCACAGATACGCTGTATTTT. V gene TRBV6-2 or TRBV6-3 combines with J gene TRBJ2-3; D unresolved. This CDR3 is built from 15 residues. In germline, CDR1 is MNHEY, CDR2 SVGEGT.

As to this clonotype: With a much larger clone just one base away, this may be a read error. The chain carries TRBV28 and TRBJ2-5, with TRBD1 matching 8 bases. The germline V gene has CDR1 MDHEN and CDR2 SYDVKM. The CDR3 has 15 amino acids. Here the CDR3 DNA reads TGTGCCAGCAGTTTAGGGGACAGGTACCAAGAGACCAAGTACTTC. This translates into CASSLGDRYQETKYF.

Of note for this clonotype: The junction does not match germline at one end; this may be a read error. V and J are TRBV12-3 or TRBV12-4 and TRBJ2-2; D remains ambiguous. The CDR3 has 16 residues. CDR3 in DNA: TGTGTCAGCAGTTTATACCCAGAGTCCAACACAGGGGAGCTGTTTTTT. This encodes CVSSLYPESNTGELFF.

This clonotype was counted many times. This chain links TRBV2 with TRBJ2-3, with unresolved D. Trimming shortened V by 6 bases and J by 6 bases, and 16 bases separated the two germline ends. The CDR3 totals 14 residues. The germline gives CDR1 SNHLY, CDR2 FYNNEI. CDR3 loop: CASSANLIWDTQYF. The CDR3 DNA sequence: TGTGCCAGCAGCGCCAATCTGATTTGGGATACGCAGTATTTT.

Only a few counts were recorded for this clonotype. A much larger clonotype is one base distant, so this may be a read error. The gene calls are TRBV6-6 and TRBJ2-2, with D perhaps being TRBD1 or TRBD2 (5 bases each). The length of the CDR3 is 13 residues. From germline, CDR1 is MNHNY and CDR2 SVGAGI (reference sequence). CDR3 in DNA: TGTGTCGGGGCAGCTTCGAACACCGGGGAGCTGTTTTTT. It is translated as CVGAASNTGELFF.

In this sample, this clonotype turned up once. The junction departs from the called germline gene at one end, perhaps through a read error. V and J are TRBV12-3 or TRBV12-4 and TRBJ2-2; D may be TRBD1 (7 bases). This CDR3 contains 18 residues. In DNA, the CDR3 is TGTGTCAGCAGTAACCGGGGGATAAGGGGGCGTGGCACCGGGGGGCTGTTTTTT. Protein: CVSSNRGIRGRGTGGLFF.

Concerning this clonotype itself: This may be a read error, as it is one base from a much larger clone. Written as DNA, the CDR3 is TGTGCCAGCAGTTCCGAGCGGGAGGCCGCCACCAGCCTCAATTTC. It is translated as CASSSEREAATSLNF. The chain is built from TRBV28 and TRBJ2-7; 9 bases agree with TRBD2. Germline CDR1 is MDHEN and CDR2 is SYDVKM. The CDR3 is 15 residues long.

Concerning this clonotype: The junction and the germline gene differ at one end; a read error may be behind it. The rearrangement links TRBV6-1 to TRBJ1-2; D ambiguous. Germline V gives CDR1 MNHNS, CDR2 SASEGT. CDR3 length: 17 residues. CDR3 nucleotides: TGTGCCAGCAGTCCTACCAGTGTATCACCTATCCCCTATGGCTTCACCTTC. Amino acid sequence: CASSPTSVSPIPYGFTF.

Comment on this clonotype: Just one base apart from a much larger clone, this may be a read error. V is TRBV28 and J is TRBJ2-7; D call uncertain. This CDR3 spans 12 amino acids. Germline V lookup: CDR1 MDHEN, CDR2 SYDVKM. The CDR3 sequence is CASSPHADEHYF. The DNA for the CDR3 is TGTGCCAGCAGTCCTCATGCTGACGAGCATTACTTC. Together with reference TRBV28 and TRBJ2-7, the CDR3 gives the full variable domain: DVKVTQSSRYLVKRTGEKVFLECVQDMDHENMFWYRQDPGLGLRLIYFSYDVKMKEKGDIPEGYSVSREKKERFSLILESASTNQTSMYLCASSPHADEHYFGPGTRLTVT.

Notes on this clonotype: A junction end diverges from the germline sequence, so it may reflect a read error. The gene calls are TRBV6-5 and TRBJ2-3; D is perhaps TRBD2 (5 bases). The germline V gene has CDR1 MNHEY and CDR2 SVGAGI. This CDR3 comprises 16 residues. The CDR3 loop is CASSYSITAGVDKQYF. In DNA, the CDR3 is TGTGCCAGCAGTTACAGCATAACGGCCGGGGTGGATAAGCAGTATTTT.

Note on this clonotype: A read error is likely, as this CDR3 ends without the conserved phenylalanine or tryptophan. The CDR3 here is CASSSPGGMGRYEQYS. The CDR3, as DNA: TGTGCCAGCAGTTCCCCCGGTGGGATGGGACGGTACGAGCAGTACTCC. This sequence joins TRBV28 and TRBJ2-7; D tentatively reads TRBD1 or TRBD2 (5 bases each). Germline V gene sequence: CDR1 MDHEN, CDR2 SYDVKM. V lost 4 bases to trimming and J lost 4 bases, with 20 bases between them. The CDR3 has 16 residues.

As for this clonotype: A junction end diverges from the germline sequence, so it may reflect a read error. The chain has TRBV24-1 and TRBJ1-1; D is unresolved. CDR1 is KGHDR and CDR2 is SFDVKD in the germline V gene. The CDR3 is 15 amino acids. CDR3 residues: CAASYAERGETEAFF. DNA for the CDR3: TGTGCCGCCAGTTATGCGGAACGGGGTGAGACTGAAGCTTTCTTT.

Note on this clonotype: Compared with germline, one end of the junction differs, possibly owing to a read error. J is TRBJ2-6 and V is TRBV12-3 or TRBV12-4; the match to TRBD2 covers 7 bases. CDR3 length equals 18 residues. In DNA form, the CDR3 reads TGTGCCAGCAGTCGGACGACTAGCACTAGCTCTGGGGCCAACGTCCTGACCTTC. Its translation: CASSRTTSTSSGANVLTF.

Remarks on this clonotype: No conserved phenylalanine or tryptophan ends this CDR3, so it is likely a read error. The chain combines TRBV12-3 or TRBV12-4 with TRBJ2-3, with D possibly being TRBD2 (5 bases). This CDR3 contains 15 residues. The CDR3 region has the DNA TGTGCCGGCAGTCTACCTAGCCGGTTCGGAGATACGCAGTATTAT. It is translated as CAGSLPSRFGDTQYY.

This clonotype appeared a single time. The junction and the germline gene differ at one end; a read error may be behind it. The chain recombines TRBV11-2 with TRBJ1-4, with TRBD1 as a possible D gene (5 bases). CDR3 length equals 18 residues. Per germline, CDR1 SGHAT and CDR2 FQNNGV. In nucleotides, the CDR3 is TGTGCCAGCAGCACCGACCCCGGGGACGGGCGATCTAATGAAGAACTGTTTTTT. This codes for CASSTDPGDGRSNEELFF.

As to this clonotype: A junction boundary mismatches the germline segment, possibly from a read error. V usage is TRBV12-3 or TRBV12-4 and J usage is TRBJ2-7; TRBD2 is a possible D gene (5 bases). The CDR3 contains 13 residues. The CDR3 sequence: CTSIRREYYKQYF. CDR3 in DNA: TGTACCAGCATCCGACGGGAATACTACAAGCAGTACTTC.

This clonotype was recorded many times. V and J are TRBV29-1 and TRBJ2-3, with D perhaps matching TRBD1 (6 bases). The CDR3 is 13 residues long. CDR1 SQVTM and CDR2 ANQGSEA come from the germline V gene. V gave up 3 bases and J gave up 6 bases, with 13 bases separating them. The CDR3 coding sequence is TGCAGCGTTGACGAGACAGGCCGGGATACGCAGTATTTT. Protein: CSVDETGRDTQYF.

V gene TRBV11-2 combines with J gene TRBJ2-6, with 7 nucleotides matching TRBD2. This CDR3 region has 16 residues. Trimming at V came to 11 bases and at J to 2 bases, leaving 12 bases not matched to a gene. From germline, CDR1 is SGHAT and CDR2 FQNNGV. In DNA, the CDR3 is TGTGCCTGTAGCCCGGGACTAACTGCTGGGGCCAACGTCCTGACTTTC. Residues: CACSPGLTAGANVLTF.

As for this clonotype: A read error may produce the germline difference seen at one junction end. The CDR3 sequence: CSVLPSTDTQCF. DNA for the CDR3: TGCAGCGTGCTTCCTAGCACAGATACGCAGTGTTTT. The J gene is TRBJ2-3, the V gene TRBV29-1; perhaps TRBD2 as D (5 bases). CDR3 size: 12 residues. The germline CDR1 and CDR2 sequences are SQVTM and ANQGSEA.